This TCR beta chain was sequenced in a study of T cells in Graves' hyperthyroidism and ophthalmopathy. The investigators amplified TCR beta CDR3 regions from RNA transcripts. The HTBI set primed first-round TCR CDR3 RT-PCR. MiXCR, applied by TCRdb to the multiplex PCR reads, yields one record per CDR3 protein. The sample yields some 460,000 distinct CDR3 sequences, around a sixth seen once. Broader study findings: Ophthalmopathy cases were set apart from stable hyperthyroidism by a 13 V-J model. Ophthalmopathy onset followed model prediction by a median about 6.9 months.

Germline V CDR1 and CDR2: DFQATT, SNEGSKA (reference sequence). The CDR3 consists of 13 residues. V was cut by 5 bases and J by 1 base, with 11 bases left in between. The authors deemed Graves' hyperthyroidism stable absent ophthalmopathy progression within 18 months. Comment on this clonotype: Its specificity is not known.

Specimen: blood. The sequence was collected from a woman aged 18-29 years with Graves' hyperthyroidism. V and J are TRBV20-1 and TRBJ2-5, with a tentative D call TRBD2 (5 bases). The CDR3 nucleotides read TGCAGTGCTCTCGAGGGCACCCAAGAGACCCAGTACTTC. Its translation is CSALEGTQETQYF.